These 2 T cell receptor beta chains were sequenced from one sample in a study of blood T cell repertoires in COVID-19. Measured with immunoSEQ multiplex PCR; TCRdb has only the in-frame clones, and not every one. Of around 160,000 clones listed, roughly 90% are singletons. The source material was PBMCs or T cells enriched from blood (not recorded which). Every receptor here comes from a woman under 40 with acute COVID-19.

The genes are TRBV27 and TRBJ1-1; TRBD1 matches at 9 bases. The junction had 6 bases not matched to a gene; V was cut back by 5 bases and J by 5 bases. Germline V lookup: CDR1 MNHEY, CDR2 SMNVEV (reference sequence). The CDR3 runs 14 residues. CDR3 in DNA: TGTGCCAGCAGTCCGACAGGGGGTAAGACTGAAGCTTTCTTT. Its translation is CASSPTGGKTEAFF.

The V and J genes are TRBV19 and TRBJ2-7, with 7 bases identical to TRBD2. The CDR3 is made up of 16 amino acids. CDR1 is LNHDA and CDR2 is SQIVND in the germline V gene (reference sequence). V lost 4 bases, J lost 6 bases, and 15 bases stayed unmatched. The CDR3 nucleotides read TGTGCCAGTAGTAGGGAGGGTAGGCAGGGACCGACCGAGCAGTACTTC. Amino acids: CASSREGRQGPTEQYF.